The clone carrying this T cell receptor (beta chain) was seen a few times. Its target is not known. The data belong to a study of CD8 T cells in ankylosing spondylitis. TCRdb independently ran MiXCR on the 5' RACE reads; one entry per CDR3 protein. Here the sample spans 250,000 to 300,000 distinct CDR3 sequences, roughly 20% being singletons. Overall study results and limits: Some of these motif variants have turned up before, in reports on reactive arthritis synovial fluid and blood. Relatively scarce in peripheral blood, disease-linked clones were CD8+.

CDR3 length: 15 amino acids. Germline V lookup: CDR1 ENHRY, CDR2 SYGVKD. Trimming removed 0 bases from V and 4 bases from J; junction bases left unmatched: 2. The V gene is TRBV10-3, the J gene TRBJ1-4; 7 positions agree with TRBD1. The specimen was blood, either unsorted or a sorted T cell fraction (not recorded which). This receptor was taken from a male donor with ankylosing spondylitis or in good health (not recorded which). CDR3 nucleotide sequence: TGTGCCATCAGTGAGTCGCGACAGGGTAATGAAAAACTGTTTTTT. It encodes CAISESRQGNEKLFF.